This T cell receptor beta chain was identified during a study of blood T cells in healthy people across ages (dated by TCRdb to between 2015 and 2016). In the study overall: Template switching captured roughly one uniquely barcoded TCR beta cDNA molecule per two T cells in model experiments. To track age-related changes in TCR beta repertoire diversity, the study relied on deep sequencing normalized with unique cDNA molecular identifiers. Donors of different ages were randomly distributed across sequencing lanes to avoid experimental bias. The donors were divided into four age groups: young (average about 16 years), middle-aged (about 40), aged (about 60) and long-lived (about 84). The study analyzed two additional independent replicas of 1 million unique cDNA reads from the same blood draw for two donors, one aged 18 to 30 and one aged 80 or older. Summary of the overall study and its limitations: There was a strong correlation between observed TCR beta diversity and the percentage of naive T cells measured by flow cytometry. Observed TCR beta diversity per million T cells fell roughly linearly with age, and a significant reduction was already apparent by age around 39. Because profiling used bulk unsorted PBMCs, naive and antigen-experienced compartments could not be compared conclusively. Because donor CMV infection status was unknown, age-related changes in expanded clonotypes were potentially confounded. Total diversity estimates from one million sequenced T cells were considered lower bounds and underestimates. Compared with the aged group, the long-lived group had more naive CD4+ T cells, fewer expanded clones and increased TCR diversity, a pattern suggesting age selection.

The CDR3 spans 14 residues, from the cysteine through the phenylalanine. CDR3 DNA only is kept here, 42 bases in frame from base 1. The germline V gene yields MNHNS for CDR1 and SASEGT for CDR2. V is reduced by 9 bases and J by 0 bases, leaving a spacing of 9 bases between them. The donors were under 40 Caucasian individuals from Russia, aged roughly 6 to 90 years, who were systemically healthy. Around 9.9 milliliters of peripheral blood were collected from each donor into EDTA-treated Vacutainer tubes. Ficoll-Paque density-gradient centrifugation was used to isolate PBMCs, with at least 6 million obtained per sample. Trizol reagent was used to extract total RNA from the PBMCs, yielding at least 6 micrograms per sample. For every donor, an aliquot of PBMCs went through flow cytometry to measure the percentages of naive CD45RAhigh/CD27high T cells. Turning to this clonotype: There is no known antigen for this receptor. The input lacks base qualities; no much larger clone sits a single base away.

Preparation of the library involved 5' RACE. The instrument was an Illumina HiSeq 2500. A second roughly 6 to 12 cycle PCR used a sample-barcoded 5' primer and a J-beta primer mix. A unique molecular identifier was introduced onto each TCR beta cDNA molecule by a template-switch 5' adaptor carrying 12 random nucleotides. Each sample yielded at least 2.5 million CDR3-containing paired-end reads. All of the RNA was converted into first-strand cDNA using the Mint cDNA synthesis kit, with a TRBC-specific oligonucleotide serving as the primer. Following uracil-DNA glycosylase treatment, all cDNA underwent a first 18-cycle PCR with the universal primers M1SS and BC2_uni_R. As for how the authors treated the data: For normalization, 1 million high-quality reads, each with a distinct molecular identifier, were randomly selected from each sample. Instead of being binned into consensus sequences, reads with shared molecular identifiers were discarded. CDR3 identification, clonotype clustering and error correction used MiTCR with a Q25 quality threshold and the strictest error-elimination algorithm. Lower-bound total TCR beta diversity was estimated with a nonparametric unseen species model using Euler transformation. The public reads were run again by TCRdb, first through fastp at Q25 and then through MiXCR, and only productive beta chains were kept. Entries that share a CDR3 protein sequence are merged under the most common genes and DNA. The V and J calls come from TCRdb's annotation, not from the publication. The sample table contains 1,300,000 or so distinct CDR3 sequences; only one count was recorded for roughly 60% of them. Of the sample, over 5.5% falls within the top ten clones.

The chain is made from TRBV6-1 and TRBJ2-6; the D gene is not confidently resolved. The sample taken for sequencing was blood. The sequence derives from a man aged 18 to 29 in good health. The nucleotide sequence reads as follows: TGTGCCAGTGTGGAGTTCTCTGGGGCCAACGTCCTGACTTTC. Its translation reads: CASVEFSGANVLTF.